This T cell receptor beta chain was obtained from a study of identical twins. The length of the CDR3 is 15 residues. Trimming took 0 bases from V and 8 from J, leaving 14 bases between them. Germline CDR1 is MNHEY and CDR2 is SMNVEV (reference sequence). This clonotype was counted a few times. Antigen: not known. After template switching added a universal primer site, the resulting cDNA carried unique molecular identifiers. TCRdb reanalysed the 5' RACE reads using MiXCR and keeps one entry per CDR3 protein. The repertoire has some 900,000 distinct CDR3 sequences, over 9% of them found once; the top ten carry 1.5% to 2%. Study-level findings and limits: Memory repertoires lacked the insertion deficit that abundant cord blood beta clonotypes showed.

The sample also formed part of further work on yellow fever vaccine responses in identical twins. That source adds: Twins reportedly mounted vaccine T cell responses that seemed partly convergent, partly personalized.

The sequence was collected from a woman aged 18-30 years in good health. Sequenced input: PBMCs. The chain recombines TRBV27 with TRBJ2-4; D possibly corresponds to TRBD2 (7 bases). The CDR3 loop reads CASSLSFGGPDIQYF. The CDR3 coding sequence is TGTGCCAGCAGTTTATCATTCGGGGGGCCCGACATTCAGTACTTC.